This section outlines one T cell receptor beta chain sequence together with its context. The junction had 7 bases not matched to a gene; V was cut back by 4 bases and J by 7 bases. Germline CDR1 reads SGHRS; CDR2 reads YFSETQ. This CDR3 region has 14 residues. The data stem from a study of graft-versus-host responses after intestinal transplantation. Study context: Recipients had multivisceral, liver-intestinal, or isolated intestinal transplants.

The authors seeded roughly 200,000 CFSE-labeled responder cells together with roughly 200,000 irradiated stimulator cells tagged with violet dye. Clones were read by immunoSEQ multiplex PCR, and TCRdb kept only the in-frame ones, dropping some. The table shows 13,000 to 15,000 clones, with approximately 38% occurring only once. This material consisted of alloreactive CD8+ T cells from a mixed lymphocyte reaction culture, taken before intestinal transplant. Stated subset: CFSE-low proliferating T cells sorted from approximately six-day pre-transplant mixed lymphocyte reaction (GvH or HvG direction). The clonotype was recovered from a human patient who received an intestinal transplant. The chain recombines TRBV5-1 with TRBJ1-5; 8 bases are a match to TRBD1. The CDR3 DNA reads as TGCGCCAGCAGCCCGGCTCCAGGGGGCCAGCCCCAGCATTTT. Its protein product is CASSPAPGGQPQHF.